At least ten counts were recorded for the clone carrying this T cell receptor (beta chain). The antigen remains unidentified. The entry originates in a study of read filtering for tumor transcriptome and immune sequencing. Study details: TCR-mapped reads were about 3.5 to 10.27 million with IR-seq versus roughly 75 to 1,400 with RNA-seq. Study-wide points: Single-read clonotypes: 80% to 90% of IR-seq clonotypes (around 3.6% of reads), around three quarters of RNA-seq clonotypes (approximately 49% of reads).

The CDR3 contains 15 residues. V was shortened by 4 bases and J by 7 bases, with 18 bases between the two germline ends. The germline V gene encodes CDR1 LNHDA and CDR2 SQIVND (reference sequence). The library was built from about 400 ng RNA with molecular barcoded adaptors for alpha/delta and beta/gamma chains. MiXCR was run by TCRdb on the reads, yielding one entry per CDR3 protein. Seen here are roughly 90,000 distinct CDR3 sequences, 9% to 15% observed once, and the top ten hold under 15%. Every patient had bone marrow sampled while the disease was active. The chain employs TRBV19 and TRBJ2-3; D is unresolved. Sequencing was carried out using a population of CD138-negative cells sorted from bone marrow. The receptor comes from a donor aged 40 or older with multiple myeloma. In DNA, the CDR3 is TGTGCCAGTAGTAGACCGATAGGGCAGTCGAATACGCAGTATTTT. Translation: CASSRPIGQSNTQYF. The whole variable domain, filled in from reference TRBV19 and TRBJ2-3, reads DGGITQSPKYLFRKEGQNVTLSCEQNLNHDAMYWYRQDPGQGLRLIYYSQIVNDFQKGDIAEGYSVSREKKESFPLTVTSAQKNPTAFYLCASSRPIGQSNTQYFGPGTRLTVL.